This T cell receptor (beta chain) was retrieved from a study of PD-1 blockade in classical Hodgkin lymphoma. The CDR3 totals 18 residues. Time point of the sample: cycle 4 day 1 (C4D1), after less than 7 weeks of nivolumab. Each and every patient relapsed after autologous stem cell transplantation, and patients got differing brentuximab vedotin exposure. Assay: immunoSEQ multiplex PCR; the TCRdb copy retains only in-frame clones and omits some. Among 21,000 or so clones listed, approximately 90% were seen once. The source material was peripheral blood mononuclear cells (PBMCs), sampled before the fourth cycle of nivolumab. The V gene is TRBV21-1, the J gene TRBJ2-7; the table's D call TRBD1 went unverified against the DNA. TRBV21-1 is annotated as a pseudogene. The sequence was obtained from a human donor with classical Hodgkin lymphoma. The CDR3: CASSKRGARGNYSYEQYF. The CDR3 nucleotides read TGTGCCAGCAGCAAAAGAGGAGCCAGGGGAAATTATTCCTACGAGCAGTACTTC.